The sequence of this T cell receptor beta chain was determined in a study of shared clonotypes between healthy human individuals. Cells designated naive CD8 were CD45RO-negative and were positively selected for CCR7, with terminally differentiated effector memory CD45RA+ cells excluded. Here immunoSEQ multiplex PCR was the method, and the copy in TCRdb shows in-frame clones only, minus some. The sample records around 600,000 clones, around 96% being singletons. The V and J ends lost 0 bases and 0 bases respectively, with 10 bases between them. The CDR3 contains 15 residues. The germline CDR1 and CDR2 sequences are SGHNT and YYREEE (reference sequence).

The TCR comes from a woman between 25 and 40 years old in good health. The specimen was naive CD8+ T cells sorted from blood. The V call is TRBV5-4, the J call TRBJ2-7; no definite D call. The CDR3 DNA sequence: TGTGCCAGCAGCTTGGTGGCAGCGAGCTCCTACGAGCAGTACTTC. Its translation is CASSLVAASSYEQYF.